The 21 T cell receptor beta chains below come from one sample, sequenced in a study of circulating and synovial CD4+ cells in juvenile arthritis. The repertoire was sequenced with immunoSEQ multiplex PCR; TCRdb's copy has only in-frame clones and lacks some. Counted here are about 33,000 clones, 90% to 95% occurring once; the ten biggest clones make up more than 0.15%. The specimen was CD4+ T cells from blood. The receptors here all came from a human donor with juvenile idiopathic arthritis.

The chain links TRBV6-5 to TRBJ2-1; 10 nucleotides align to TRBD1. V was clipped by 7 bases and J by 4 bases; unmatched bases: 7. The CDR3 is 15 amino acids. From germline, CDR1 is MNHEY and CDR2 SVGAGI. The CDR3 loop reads CASTSRDRGYNEQFF. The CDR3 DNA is TGTGCCAGCACATCCCGGGACAGGGGTTACAATGAGCAGTTCTTC.

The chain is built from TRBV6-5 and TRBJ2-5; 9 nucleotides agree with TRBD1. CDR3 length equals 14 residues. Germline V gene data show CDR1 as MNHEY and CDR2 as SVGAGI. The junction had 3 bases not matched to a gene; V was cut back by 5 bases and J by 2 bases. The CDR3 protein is CASSRTGEQETQYF. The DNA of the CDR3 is TGTGCCAGCAGTAGGACAGGGGAACAAGAGACCCAGTACTTC.

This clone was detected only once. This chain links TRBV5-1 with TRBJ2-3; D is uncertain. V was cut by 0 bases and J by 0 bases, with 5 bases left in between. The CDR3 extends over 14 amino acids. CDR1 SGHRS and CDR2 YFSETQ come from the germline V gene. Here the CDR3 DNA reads TGCGCCAGCAGCTTGGTGGAGAGCACAGATACGCAGTATTTT. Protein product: CASSLVESTDTQYF.

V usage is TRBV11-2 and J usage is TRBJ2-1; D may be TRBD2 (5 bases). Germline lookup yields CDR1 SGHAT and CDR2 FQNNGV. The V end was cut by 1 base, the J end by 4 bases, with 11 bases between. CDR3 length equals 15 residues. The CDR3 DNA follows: TGTGCCAGCAGCTTAGGGCGACTACTTTACAATGAGCAGTTCTTC. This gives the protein CASSLGRLLYNEQFF. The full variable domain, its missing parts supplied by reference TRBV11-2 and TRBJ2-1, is EAGVAQSPRYKIIEKRQSVAFWCNPISGHATLYWYQQILGQGPKLLIQFQNNGVVDDSQLPKDRFSAERLKGVDSTLKIQPAKLEDSAVYLCASSLGRLLYNEQFFGPGTRLTVL.

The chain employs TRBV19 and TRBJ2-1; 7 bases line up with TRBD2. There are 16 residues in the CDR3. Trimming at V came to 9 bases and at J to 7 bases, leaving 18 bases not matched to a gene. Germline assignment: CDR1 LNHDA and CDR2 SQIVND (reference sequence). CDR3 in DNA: TGTGCCAGCAGCCCTTTATCCGGACTAGGTACTAATGAGCAGTTCTTC. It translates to CASSPLSGLGTNEQFF.

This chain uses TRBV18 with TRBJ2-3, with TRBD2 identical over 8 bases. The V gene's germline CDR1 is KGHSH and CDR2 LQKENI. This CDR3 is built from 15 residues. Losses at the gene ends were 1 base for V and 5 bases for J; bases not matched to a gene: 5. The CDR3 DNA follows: TGTGCCAGCTCACCACTACGGGGGGGCTTAGATACGCAGTATTTT. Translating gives CASSPLRGGLDTQYF.

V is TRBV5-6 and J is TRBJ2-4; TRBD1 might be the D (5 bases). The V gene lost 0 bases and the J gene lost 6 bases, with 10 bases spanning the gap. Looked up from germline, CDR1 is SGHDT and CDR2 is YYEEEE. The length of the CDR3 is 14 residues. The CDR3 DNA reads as TGTGCCAGCAGCTTGGTCGACAGACGAAACATTCAGTACTTC. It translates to CASSLVDRRNIQYF.

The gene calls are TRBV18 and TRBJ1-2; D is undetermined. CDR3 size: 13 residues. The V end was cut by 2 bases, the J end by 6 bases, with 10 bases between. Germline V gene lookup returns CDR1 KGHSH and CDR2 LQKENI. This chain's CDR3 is CASSPIEGDGYTF. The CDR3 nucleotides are TGTGCCAGCTCACCAATAGAAGGAGATGGCTACACCTTC.

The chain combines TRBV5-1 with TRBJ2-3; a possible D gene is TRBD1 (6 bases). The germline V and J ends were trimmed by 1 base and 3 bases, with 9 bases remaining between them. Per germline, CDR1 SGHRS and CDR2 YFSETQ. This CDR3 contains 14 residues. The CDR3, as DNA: TGCGCCAGCAGCTTGTGGACAGATACAGATACGCAGTATTTT. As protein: CASSLWTDTDTQYF.

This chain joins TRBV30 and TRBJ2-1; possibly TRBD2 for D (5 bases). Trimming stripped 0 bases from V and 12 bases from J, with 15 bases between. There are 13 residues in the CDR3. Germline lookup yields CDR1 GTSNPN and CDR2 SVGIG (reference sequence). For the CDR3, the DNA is TGTGCCTGGAGTGTAATTGGCCGGGATGGGCAGTTCTTC. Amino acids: CAWSVIGRDGQFF.

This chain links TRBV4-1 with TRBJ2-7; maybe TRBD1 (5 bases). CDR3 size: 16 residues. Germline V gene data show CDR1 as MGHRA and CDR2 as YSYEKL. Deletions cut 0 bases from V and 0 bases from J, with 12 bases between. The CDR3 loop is CASSQDWGKSSYEQYF. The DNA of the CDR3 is TGCGCCAGCAGCCAAGACTGGGGCAAAAGCTCCTACGAGCAGTACTTC.

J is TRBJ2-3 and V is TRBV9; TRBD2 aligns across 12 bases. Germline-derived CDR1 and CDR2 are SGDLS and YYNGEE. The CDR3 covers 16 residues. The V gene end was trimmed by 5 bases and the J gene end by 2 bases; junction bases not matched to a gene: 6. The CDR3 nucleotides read TGTGCCAGCAGTCCCGGACTAGCGGGGCTCACAGATACGCAGTATTTT. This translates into CASSPGLAGLTDTQYF. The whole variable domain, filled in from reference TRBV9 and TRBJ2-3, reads DSGVTQTPKHLITATGQRVTLRCSPRSGDLSVYWYQQSLDQGLQFLIQYYNGEERAKGNILERFSAQQFPDLHSELNLSSLELGDSALYFCASSPGLAGLTDTQYFGPGTRLTVL.

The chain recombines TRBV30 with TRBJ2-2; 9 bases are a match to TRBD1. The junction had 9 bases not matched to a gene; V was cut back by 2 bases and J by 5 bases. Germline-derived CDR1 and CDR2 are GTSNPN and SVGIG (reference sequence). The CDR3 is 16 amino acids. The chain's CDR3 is CAWSPFGTGNTGELFF. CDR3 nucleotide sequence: TGTGCCTGGAGTCCCTTCGGGACAGGGAATACCGGGGAGCTGTTTTTT.

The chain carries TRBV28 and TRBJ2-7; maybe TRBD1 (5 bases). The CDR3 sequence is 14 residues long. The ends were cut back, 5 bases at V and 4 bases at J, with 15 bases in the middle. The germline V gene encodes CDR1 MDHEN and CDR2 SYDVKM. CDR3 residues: CASSPQTAPYEQYF. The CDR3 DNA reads TGTGCCAGCAGTCCCCAGACAGCGCCGTACGAGCAGTACTTC.

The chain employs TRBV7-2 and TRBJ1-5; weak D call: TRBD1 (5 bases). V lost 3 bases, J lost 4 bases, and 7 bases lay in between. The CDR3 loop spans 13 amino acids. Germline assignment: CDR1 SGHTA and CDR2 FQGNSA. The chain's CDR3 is CASSFGGNQPQHF. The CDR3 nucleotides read TGTGCCAGCAGCTTCGGGGGAAATCAGCCCCAGCATTTT.

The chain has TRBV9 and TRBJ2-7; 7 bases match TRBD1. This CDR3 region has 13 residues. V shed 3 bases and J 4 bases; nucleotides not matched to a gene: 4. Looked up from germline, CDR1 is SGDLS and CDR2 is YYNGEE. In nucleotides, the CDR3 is TGTGCCAGCAGCGGACGGGACAGATACGAGCAGTACTTC. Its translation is CASSGRDRYEQYF.

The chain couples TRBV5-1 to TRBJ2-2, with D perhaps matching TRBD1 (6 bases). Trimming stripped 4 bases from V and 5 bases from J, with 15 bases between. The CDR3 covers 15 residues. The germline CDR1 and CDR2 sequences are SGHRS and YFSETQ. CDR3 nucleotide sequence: TGCGCCAGCAGCAGCTACTTAGGGGGAACCGGGGAGCTGTTTTTT. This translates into CASSSYLGGTGELFF.

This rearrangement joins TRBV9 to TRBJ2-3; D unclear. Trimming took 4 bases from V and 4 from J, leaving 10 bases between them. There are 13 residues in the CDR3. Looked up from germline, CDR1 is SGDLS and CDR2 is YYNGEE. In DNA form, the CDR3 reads TGTGCCAGCAGCCCTCGACTGCCAGATACGCAGTATTTT. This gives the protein CASSPRLPDTQYF.

The CDR3 DNA sequence: TGTGCCAGCAGCGTACAGGGCCGGAACACTGAAGCTTTCTTT. It encodes CASSVQGRNTEAFF. J is TRBJ1-1 and V is TRBV2; D is possibly TRBD1 (6 bases). V lost 6 bases and J 1 base, leaving 12 bases between the germline ends. This CDR3 has 14 amino acids. CDR1 SNHLY and CDR2 FYNNEI come from the germline V gene.

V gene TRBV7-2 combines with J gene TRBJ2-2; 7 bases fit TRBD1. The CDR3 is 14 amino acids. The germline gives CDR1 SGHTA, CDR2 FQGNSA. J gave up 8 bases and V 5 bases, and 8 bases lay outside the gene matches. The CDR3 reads CASSVVGGGGELFF. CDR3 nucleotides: TGTGCCAGCAGCGTAGTAGGGGGCGGGGGGGAGCTGTTTTTT.

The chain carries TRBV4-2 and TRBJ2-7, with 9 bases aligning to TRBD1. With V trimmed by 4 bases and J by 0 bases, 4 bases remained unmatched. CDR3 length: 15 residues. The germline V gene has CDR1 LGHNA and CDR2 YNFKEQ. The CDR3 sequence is CASSRSTGGSYEQYF. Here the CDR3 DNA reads TGTGCCAGCAGCCGATCGACAGGGGGCTCCTACGAGCAGTACTTC.